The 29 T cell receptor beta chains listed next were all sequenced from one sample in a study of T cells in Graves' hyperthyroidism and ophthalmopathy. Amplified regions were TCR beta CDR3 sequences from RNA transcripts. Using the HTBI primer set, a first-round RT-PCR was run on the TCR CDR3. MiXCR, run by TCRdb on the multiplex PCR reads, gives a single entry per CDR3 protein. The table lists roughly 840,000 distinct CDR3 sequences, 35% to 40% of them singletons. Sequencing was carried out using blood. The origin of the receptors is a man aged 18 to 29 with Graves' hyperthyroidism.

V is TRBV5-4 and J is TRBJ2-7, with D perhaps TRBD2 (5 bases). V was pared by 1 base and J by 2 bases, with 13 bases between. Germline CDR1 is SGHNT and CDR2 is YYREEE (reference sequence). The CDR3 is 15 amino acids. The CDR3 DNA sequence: TGTGCCAGCAGCTTGACTAGAACCATTCCCTACGAGCAGTACTTC. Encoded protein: CASSLTRTIPYEQYF. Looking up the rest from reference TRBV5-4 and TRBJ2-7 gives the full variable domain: ETGVTQSPTHLIKTRGQQVTLRCSSQSGHNTVSWYQQALGQGPQFIFQYYREEENGRGNFPPRFSGLQFPNYSSELNVNALELDDSALYLCASSLTRTIPYEQYFGPGTRLTVT.

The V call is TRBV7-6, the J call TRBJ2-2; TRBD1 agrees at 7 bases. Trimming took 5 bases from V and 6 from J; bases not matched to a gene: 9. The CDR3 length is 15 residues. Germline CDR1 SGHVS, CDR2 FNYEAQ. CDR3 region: CASSQETGAPGELFF. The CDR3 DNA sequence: TGTGCCAGCAGCCAGGAAACAGGGGCACCCGGGGAGCTGTTTTTT.

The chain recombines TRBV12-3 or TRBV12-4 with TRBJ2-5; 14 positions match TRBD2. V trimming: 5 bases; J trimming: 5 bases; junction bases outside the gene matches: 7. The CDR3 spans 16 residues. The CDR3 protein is CASSPGTSGSEETQYF. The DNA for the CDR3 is TGTGCCAGCAGTCCAGGGACTAGCGGGAGTGAGGAGACCCAGTACTTC.

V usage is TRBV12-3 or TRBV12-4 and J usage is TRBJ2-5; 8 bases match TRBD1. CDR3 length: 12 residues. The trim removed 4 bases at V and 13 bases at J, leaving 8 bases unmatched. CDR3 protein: CASSSAGDRSYF. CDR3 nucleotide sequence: TGTGCCAGCAGTTCCGCCGGGGACAGGTCGTACTTC.

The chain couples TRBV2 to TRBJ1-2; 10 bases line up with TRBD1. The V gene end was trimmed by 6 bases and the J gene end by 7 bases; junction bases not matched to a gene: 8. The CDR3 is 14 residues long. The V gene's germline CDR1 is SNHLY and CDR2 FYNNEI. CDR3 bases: TGTGCCAGCAGCTGGGGACAGGGGTCGCCTGGCTACACCTTC. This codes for CASSWGQGSPGYTF. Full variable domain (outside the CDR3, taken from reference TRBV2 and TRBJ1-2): EPEVTQTPSHQVTQMGQEVILRCVPISNHLYFYWYRQILGQKVEFLVSFYNNEISEKSEIFDDQFSVERPDGSNFTLKIRSTKLEDSAMYFCASSWGQGSPGYTFGSGTRLTVV.

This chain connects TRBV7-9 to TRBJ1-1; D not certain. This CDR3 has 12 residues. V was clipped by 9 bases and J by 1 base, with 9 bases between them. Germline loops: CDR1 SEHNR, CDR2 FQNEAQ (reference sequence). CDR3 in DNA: TGTGCCAGTCTAATGGGGAACACTGAAGCTTTCTTT. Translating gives CASLMGNTEAFF.

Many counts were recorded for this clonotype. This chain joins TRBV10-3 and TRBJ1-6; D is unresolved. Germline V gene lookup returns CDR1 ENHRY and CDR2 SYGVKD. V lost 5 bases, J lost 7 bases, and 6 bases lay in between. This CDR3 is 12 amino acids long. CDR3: CAISPGNSPLHF. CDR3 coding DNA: TGTGCCATCAGTCCGGGAAATTCACCCCTCCACTTT.

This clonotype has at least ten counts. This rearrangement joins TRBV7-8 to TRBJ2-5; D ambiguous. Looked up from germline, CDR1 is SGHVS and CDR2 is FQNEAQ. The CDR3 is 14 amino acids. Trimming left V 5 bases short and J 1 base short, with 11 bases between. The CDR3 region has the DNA TGTGCCAGCAGCCGCCTTTTAGTCCAAGAGACCCAGTACTTC. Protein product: CASSRLLVQETQYF.

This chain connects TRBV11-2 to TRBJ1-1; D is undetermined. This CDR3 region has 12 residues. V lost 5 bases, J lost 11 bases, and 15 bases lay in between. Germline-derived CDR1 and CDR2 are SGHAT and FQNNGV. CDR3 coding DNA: TGTGCCAGCAGCCGTGACCGGGAATGGGCTTTCTTT. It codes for CASSRDREWAFF. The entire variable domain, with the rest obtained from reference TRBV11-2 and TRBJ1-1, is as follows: EAGVAQSPRYKIIEKRQSVAFWCNPISGHATLYWYQQILGQGPKLLIQFQNNGVVDDSQLPKDRFSAERLKGVDSTLKIQPAKLEDSAVYLCASSRDREWAFFGQGTRLTVV.

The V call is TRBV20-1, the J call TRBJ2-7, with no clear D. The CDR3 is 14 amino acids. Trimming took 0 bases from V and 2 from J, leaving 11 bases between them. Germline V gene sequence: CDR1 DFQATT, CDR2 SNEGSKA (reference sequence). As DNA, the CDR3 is TGCAGTGCTAGAGATCCCAGGTTACCCTACGAGCAGTACTTC. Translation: CSARDPRLPYEQYF.

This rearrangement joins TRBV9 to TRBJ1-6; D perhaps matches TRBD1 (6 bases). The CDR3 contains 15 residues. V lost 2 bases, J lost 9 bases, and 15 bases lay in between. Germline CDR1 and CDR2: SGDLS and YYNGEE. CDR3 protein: CASSVSPGGSSPLHF. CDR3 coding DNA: TGTGCCAGCAGCGTCAGCCCCGGGGGCAGTTCACCCCTCCACTTT.

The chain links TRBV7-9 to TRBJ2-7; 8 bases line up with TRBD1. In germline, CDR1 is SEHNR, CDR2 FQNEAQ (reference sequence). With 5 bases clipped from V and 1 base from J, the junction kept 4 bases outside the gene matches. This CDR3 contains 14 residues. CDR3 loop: CASSPDRDSYEQYF. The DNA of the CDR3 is TGTGCCAGCAGCCCGGACAGGGATTCCTACGAGCAGTACTTC.

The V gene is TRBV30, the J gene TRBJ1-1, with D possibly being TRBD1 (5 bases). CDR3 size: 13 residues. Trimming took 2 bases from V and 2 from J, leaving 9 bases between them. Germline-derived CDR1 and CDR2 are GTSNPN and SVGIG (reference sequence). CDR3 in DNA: TGTGCCTGGAGTACTCAGGGAAACACTGAAGCTTTCTTT. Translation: CAWSTQGNTEAFF. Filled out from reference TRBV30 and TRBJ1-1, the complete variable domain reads SQTIHQWPATLVQPVGSPLSLECTVEGTSNPNLYWYRQAAGRGLQLLFYSVGIGQISSEVPQNLSASRPQDRQFILSSKKLLLSDSGFYLCAWSTQGNTEAFFGQGTRLTVV.

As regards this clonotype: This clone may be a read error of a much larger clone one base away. The CDR3 is CASSLEASGNIIYF. The DNA of the CDR3 is TGTGCCAGCAGCTTAGAGGCCTCAGGAAACATCATATATTTT. The chain is built from TRBV12-3 or TRBV12-4 and TRBJ1-3; D gene ambiguous. This CDR3 has 14 residues.

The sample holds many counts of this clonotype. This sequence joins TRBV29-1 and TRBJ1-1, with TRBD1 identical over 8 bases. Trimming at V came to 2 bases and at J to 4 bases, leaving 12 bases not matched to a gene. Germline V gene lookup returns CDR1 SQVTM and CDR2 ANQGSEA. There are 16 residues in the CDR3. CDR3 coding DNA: TGCAGCGTTGAAAAGGCAGGGGGCTCACGGAGCACTGAAGCTTTCTTT. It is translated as CSVEKAGGSRSTEAFF.

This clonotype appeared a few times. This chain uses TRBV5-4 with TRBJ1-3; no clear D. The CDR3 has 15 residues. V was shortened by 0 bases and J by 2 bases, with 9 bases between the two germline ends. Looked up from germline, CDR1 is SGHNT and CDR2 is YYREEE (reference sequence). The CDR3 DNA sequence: TGTGCCAGCAGCTTGGGAGTAAGGGCTGGAAACACCATATATTTT. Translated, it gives CASSLGVRAGNTIYF.

The CDR3: CASSAGGQNEQYF. In DNA, the CDR3 is TGTGCCAGCAGTGCGGGGGGGCAAAACGAGCAGTACTTC. J is TRBJ2-7 and V is TRBV6-5, with 9 bases that match TRBD2. The ends lost 5 bases at V and 5 bases at J; junction bases unmatched: 4. In germline, CDR1 is MNHEY, CDR2 SVGAGI. There are 13 residues in the CDR3.

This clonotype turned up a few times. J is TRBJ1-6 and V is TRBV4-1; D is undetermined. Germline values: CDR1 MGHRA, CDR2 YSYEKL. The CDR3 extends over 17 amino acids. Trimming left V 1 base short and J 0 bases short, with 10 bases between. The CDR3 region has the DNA TGCGCCAGCAGCCAAGGGCTGAGCACCTCCTATAATTCACCCCTCCACTTT. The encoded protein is CASSQGLSTSYNSPLHF.

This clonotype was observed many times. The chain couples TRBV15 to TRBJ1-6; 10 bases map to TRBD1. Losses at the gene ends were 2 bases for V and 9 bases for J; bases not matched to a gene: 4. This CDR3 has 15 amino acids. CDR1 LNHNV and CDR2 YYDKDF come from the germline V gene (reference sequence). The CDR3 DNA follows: TGTGCCACCAGCAGAACCGACAGGGGGCCTTCACCCCTCCACTTT. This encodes CATSRTDRGPSPLHF.

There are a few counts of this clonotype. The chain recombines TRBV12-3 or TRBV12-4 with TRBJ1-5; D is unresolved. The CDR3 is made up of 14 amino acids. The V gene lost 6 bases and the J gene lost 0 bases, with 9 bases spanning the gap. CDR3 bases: TGTGCCAGCAGCCAGGACTTTAGCAATCAGCCCCAGCATTTT. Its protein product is CASSQDFSNQPQHF.

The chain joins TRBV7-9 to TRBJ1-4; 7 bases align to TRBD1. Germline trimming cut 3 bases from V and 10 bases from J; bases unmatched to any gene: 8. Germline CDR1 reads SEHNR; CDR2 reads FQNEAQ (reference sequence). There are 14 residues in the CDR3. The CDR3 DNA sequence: TGTGCCAGCAGCTTGCCGGGCGCAGGGGGAAAACTGTTTTTT. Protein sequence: CASSLPGAGGKLFF.

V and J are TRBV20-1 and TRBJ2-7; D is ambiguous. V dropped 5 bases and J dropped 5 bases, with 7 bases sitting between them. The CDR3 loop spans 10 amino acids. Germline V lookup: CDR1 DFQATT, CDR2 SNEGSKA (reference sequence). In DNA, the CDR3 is TGCAGTGCTGTGTTTGACGAGCAGTACTTC. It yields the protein CSAVFDEQYF.

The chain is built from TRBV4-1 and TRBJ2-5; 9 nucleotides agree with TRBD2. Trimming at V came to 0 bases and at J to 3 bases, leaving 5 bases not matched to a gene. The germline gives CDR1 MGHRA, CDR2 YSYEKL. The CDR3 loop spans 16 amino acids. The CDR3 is CASSQEERGVEETQYF. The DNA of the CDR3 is TGCGCCAGCAGCCAAGAGGAGCGGGGGGTAGAAGAGACCCAGTACTTC.

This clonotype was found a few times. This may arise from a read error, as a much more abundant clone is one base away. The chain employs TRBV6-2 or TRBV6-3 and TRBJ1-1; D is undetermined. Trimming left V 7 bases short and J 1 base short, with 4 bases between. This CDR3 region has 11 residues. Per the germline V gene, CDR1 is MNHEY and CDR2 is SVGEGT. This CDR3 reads CASNTNTEAFF. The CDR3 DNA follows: TGTGCCAGCAACACGAACACTGAAGCTTTCTTT.

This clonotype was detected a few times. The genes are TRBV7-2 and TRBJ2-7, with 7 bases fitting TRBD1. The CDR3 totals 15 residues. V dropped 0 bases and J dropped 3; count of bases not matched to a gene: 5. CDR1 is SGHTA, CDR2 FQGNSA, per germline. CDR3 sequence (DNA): TGTGCCAGCAGCTTAGCGGGGACAGATCTCTACGAGCAGTACTTC. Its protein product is CASSLAGTDLYEQYF.

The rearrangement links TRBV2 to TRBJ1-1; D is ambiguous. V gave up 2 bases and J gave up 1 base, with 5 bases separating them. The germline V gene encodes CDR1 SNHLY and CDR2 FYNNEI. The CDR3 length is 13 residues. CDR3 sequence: CASSESENTEAFF. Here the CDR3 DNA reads TGTGCCAGCAGTGAATCGGAGAACACTGAAGCTTTCTTT.

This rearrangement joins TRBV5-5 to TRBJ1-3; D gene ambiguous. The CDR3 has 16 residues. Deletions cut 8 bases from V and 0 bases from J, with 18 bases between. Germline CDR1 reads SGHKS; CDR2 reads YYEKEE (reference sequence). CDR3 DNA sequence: TGTGCCAGTAACCCGATACAGAAAAACTCTGGAAACACCATATATTTT. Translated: CASNPIQKNSGNTIYF.

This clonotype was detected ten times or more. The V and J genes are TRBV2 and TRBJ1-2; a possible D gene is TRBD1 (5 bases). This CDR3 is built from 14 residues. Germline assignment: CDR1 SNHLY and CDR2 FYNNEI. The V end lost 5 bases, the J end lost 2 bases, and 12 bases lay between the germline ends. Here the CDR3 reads CASSPRGRNYGYTF. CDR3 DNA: TGTGCCAGCAGTCCCCGGGGCAGAAACTATGGCTACACCTTC.

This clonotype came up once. CDR3 coding DNA: TGTGCCAGCAGCCAAGACCAGAACAATCAGCCCCAGCATTTT. Translating it yields CASSQDQNNQPQHF. This chain connects TRBV5-8 to TRBJ1-5; D not resolved. Between the trimmed V and J ends, which lost 4 bases and 3 bases, there was a span of 11 bases. In germline, CDR1 is SGHTS, CDR2 YDEGEE. The CDR3 extends over 14 amino acids.